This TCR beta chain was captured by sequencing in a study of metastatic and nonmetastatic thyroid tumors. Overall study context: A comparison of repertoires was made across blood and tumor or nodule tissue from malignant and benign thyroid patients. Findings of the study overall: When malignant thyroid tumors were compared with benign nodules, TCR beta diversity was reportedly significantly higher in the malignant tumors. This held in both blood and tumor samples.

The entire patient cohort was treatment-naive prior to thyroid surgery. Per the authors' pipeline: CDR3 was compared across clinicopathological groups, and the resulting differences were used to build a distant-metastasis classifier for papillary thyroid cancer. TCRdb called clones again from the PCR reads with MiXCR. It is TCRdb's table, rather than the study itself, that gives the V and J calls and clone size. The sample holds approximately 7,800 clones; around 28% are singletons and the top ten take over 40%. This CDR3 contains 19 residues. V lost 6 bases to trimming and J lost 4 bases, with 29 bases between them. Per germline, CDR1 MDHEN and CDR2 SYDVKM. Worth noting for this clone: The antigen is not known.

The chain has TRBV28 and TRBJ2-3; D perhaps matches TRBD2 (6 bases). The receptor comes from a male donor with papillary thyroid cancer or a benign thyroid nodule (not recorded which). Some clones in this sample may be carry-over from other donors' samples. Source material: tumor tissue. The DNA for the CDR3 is TGTGCCAGCAGAGCAGCCTCCCGCGGGGTAGCGGAATGGGCAGATACGCAGTATTTT. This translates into CASRAASRGVAEWADTQYF.